The next 2 T cell receptor beta chains were all read from a single sample in a study of blood T cells in healthy people across ages. Then a second PCR, running about 7 to 11 cycles, was carried out with a sample-barcoded 5' primer and a J-beta primer mix. TCRdb analysed the 5' RACE reads with MiXCR anew, one entry per CDR3 protein. The sample shows approximately 780,000 distinct CDR3 sequences, around 25% of them seen only once. Another study also made use of these data, one on T cells of mothers and their children.

The sequencing input was blood. All receptors come from a boy between 10 and 17 years old in good health.

This chain links TRBV12-3 or TRBV12-4 with TRBJ2-1, with D perhaps matching TRBD2 (6 bases). This CDR3 comprises 13 residues. The V end was cut by 4 bases, the J end by 8 bases, with 12 bases between. Here the CDR3 reads CASSSGTPDEQFF. The CDR3 DNA is TGTGCCAGCAGTTCCGGGACTCCCGATGAGCAGTTCTTC.

This clonotype has only a few counts. The CDR3 DNA is TGTGCCAGCAGCTTGGCAGGGTTGGGAAAACTGTTTTTT. Translating gives CASSLAGLGKLFF. The rearrangement uses TRBV5-5 and TRBJ1-4; tentatively, D is TRBD1 (5 bases). The CDR3 is 13 residues long. Germline V gene sequence: CDR1 SGHKS, CDR2 YYEKEE (reference sequence). The ends were cut back, 0 bases at V and 10 bases at J, with 10 bases in the middle.